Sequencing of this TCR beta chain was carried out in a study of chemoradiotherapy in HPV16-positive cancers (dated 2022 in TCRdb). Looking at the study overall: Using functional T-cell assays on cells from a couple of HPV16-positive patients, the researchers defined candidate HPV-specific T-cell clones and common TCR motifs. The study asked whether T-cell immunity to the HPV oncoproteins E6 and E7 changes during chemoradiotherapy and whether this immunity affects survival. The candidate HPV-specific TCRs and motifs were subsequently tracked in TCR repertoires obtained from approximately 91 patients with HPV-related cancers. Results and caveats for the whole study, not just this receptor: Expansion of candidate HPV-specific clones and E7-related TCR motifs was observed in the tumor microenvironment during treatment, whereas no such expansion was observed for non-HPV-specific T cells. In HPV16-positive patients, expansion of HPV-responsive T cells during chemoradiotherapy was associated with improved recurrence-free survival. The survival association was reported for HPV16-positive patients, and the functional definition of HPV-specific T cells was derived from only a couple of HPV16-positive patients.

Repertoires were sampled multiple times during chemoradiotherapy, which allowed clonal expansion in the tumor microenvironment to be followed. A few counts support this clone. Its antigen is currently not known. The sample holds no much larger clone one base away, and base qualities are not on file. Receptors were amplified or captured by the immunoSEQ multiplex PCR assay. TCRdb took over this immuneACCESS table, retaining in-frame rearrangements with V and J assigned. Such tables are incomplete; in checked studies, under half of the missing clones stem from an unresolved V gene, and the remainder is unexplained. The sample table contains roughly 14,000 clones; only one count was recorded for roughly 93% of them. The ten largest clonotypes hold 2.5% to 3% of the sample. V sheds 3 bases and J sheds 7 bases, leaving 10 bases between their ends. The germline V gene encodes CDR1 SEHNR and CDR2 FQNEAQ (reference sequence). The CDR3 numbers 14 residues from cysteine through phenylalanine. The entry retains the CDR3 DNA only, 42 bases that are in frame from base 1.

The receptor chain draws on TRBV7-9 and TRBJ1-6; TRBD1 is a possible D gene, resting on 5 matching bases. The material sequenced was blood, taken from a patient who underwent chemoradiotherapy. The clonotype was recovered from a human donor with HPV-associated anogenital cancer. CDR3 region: CASSLGGRNSPLHF. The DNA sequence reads TGTGCCAGCAGCTTGGGGGGTAGGAATTCACCCCTCCACTTT.